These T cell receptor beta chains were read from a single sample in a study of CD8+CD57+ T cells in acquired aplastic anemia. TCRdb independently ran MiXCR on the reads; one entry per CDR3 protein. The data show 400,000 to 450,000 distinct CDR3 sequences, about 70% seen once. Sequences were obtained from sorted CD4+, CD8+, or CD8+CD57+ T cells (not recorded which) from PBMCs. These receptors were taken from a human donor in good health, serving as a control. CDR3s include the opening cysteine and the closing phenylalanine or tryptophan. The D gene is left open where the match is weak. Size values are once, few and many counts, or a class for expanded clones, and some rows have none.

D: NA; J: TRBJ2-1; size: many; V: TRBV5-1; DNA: TGCGCCAGCAGCTTGGGACGGGCCGGCGGTGGTGAGCAGTTCTTC; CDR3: CASSLGRAGGGEQFF
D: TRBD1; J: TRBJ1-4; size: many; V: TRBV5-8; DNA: TGTGCCAGCAGCGCGACAGGGGGGAATGAAAAACTGTTTTTT; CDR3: CASSATGGNEKLFF
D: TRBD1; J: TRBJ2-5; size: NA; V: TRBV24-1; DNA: TGTGCCACCAGTGATTTTCGGGACAGGATGGGGGAGACCCAGTACTTC; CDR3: CATSDFRDRMGETQYF
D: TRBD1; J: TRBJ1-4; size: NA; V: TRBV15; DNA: TGTGCCACCAGCAGAGACGGACAGGGTGAAAAACTGTTTTTT; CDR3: CATSRDGQGEKLFF
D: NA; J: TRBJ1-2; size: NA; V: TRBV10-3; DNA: TGTGCCATCAGCCCGAACTTAGCCAACTATGGCTACACCTTC; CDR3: CAISPNLANYGYTF
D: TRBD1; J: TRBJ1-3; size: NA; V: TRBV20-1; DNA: TGCAGTGCTAGGGACAGGGGGGCTGGGAACACCATATATTTT; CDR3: CSARDRGAGNTIYF
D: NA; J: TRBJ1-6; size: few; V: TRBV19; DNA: TGTGCCAGTAAGGGTGTAGGAAATTCACCCCTCCACTTT; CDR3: CASKGVGNSPLHF
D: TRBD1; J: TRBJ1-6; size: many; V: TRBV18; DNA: TGTGCCAGCTCACAGACAGGGGGGAATTCACCCCTCCACTTT; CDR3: CASSQTGGNSPLHF
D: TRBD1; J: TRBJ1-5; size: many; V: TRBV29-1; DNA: TGCAGCGTCGGGACAGGGGGCATAGGGCAGCCCCAGCATTTT; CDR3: CSVGTGGIGQPQHF
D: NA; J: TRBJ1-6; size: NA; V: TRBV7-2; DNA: TGTGCCAGCAGCCCCTCCGGGACCGACGCCTCACCCCACCACTTT; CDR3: CASSPSGTDASPHHF
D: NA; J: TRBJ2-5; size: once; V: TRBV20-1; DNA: TGCAGTGGGACAGCCCAAGAGACCCAGTACTTC; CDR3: CSGTAQETQYF
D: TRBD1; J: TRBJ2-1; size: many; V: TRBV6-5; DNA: TGTGCCAGCAGTTACTCACAGGGGTCCTACAATGAGCAGTTCTTC; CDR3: CASSYSQGSYNEQFF
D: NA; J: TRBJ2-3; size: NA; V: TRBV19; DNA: TGTGCCAGTAGTATGGATACGAGCACAGATACGCAGTATTTT; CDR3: CASSMDTSTDTQYF
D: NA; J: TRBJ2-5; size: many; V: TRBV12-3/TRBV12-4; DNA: TGTGCCAGCAGTTTACGGAGAGCAGAGACCCAGTACTTC; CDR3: CASSLRRAETQYF
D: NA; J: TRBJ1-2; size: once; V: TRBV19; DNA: TGTGCCAGTAGTCACGGAGGTGTCAGGCCAACTTATGGCTACACCTTC; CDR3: CASSHGGVRPTYGYTF